The present TCR beta chain was sequenced within a study of shared clonotypes between healthy human individuals. Study-wide findings and caveats: Naive CD4 clonotypes were shared across a handful of donors at 5% to 6%. Clonotypes which were not shared had lower generation probabilities than clonotypes that all four donors shared.

The CDR3 is 13 amino acids. Trimming took 3 bases from V and 3 from J, leaving 6 bases between them. Germline CDR1 reads MDHEN; CDR2 reads SYDVKM. Terminally differentiated effector memory CD45RA+ cells were left out of the naive CD8 fraction, which was CD45RO-negative and positively selected for CCR7. All the donors were Caucasian adults who lived in Nashville, Tennessee. Concerning this clone: Its antigen is unidentified.

Several immunoSEQ 96-well plates shared each subset's DNA, each plate a replicate. Some clones are missing from TCRdb's copy, which holds only in-frame ones; the method was immunoSEQ multiplex PCR. The sample yields 560,000 or so clones, around 96% seen once. The V call is TRBV28, the J call TRBJ1-3; no definite D call. This clonotype was obtained from a woman aged 25 to 39 in good health. Sequencing used naive CD8+ T cells sorted from blood. The CDR3 bases are TGTGCCAGCAGTTTGTCGGATGGAAACACCATATATTTT. It yields the protein CASSLSDGNTIYF.